This T cell receptor (beta chain) was recorded in a study of CD8+CD57+ T cells in acquired aplastic anemia. Study at large: Sorted CD4+ and CD8+ cells yielded around 3 ug of DNA on average.

The length of the CDR3 is 13 residues. Per germline, CDR1 SGHVS and CDR2 FQNEAQ. Trimming stripped 5 bases from V and 6 bases from J, with 14 bases between. Individuals selected for sequencing had exhibited CD8+CD57+ cell expansion on flow cytometry. The sample holds one count of this clonotype. Researchers used genomic DNA as the template to profile TCR beta VDJ and CDR3. TCRdb processed the reads anew with MiXCR; each CDR3 protein has one entry. The table lists approximately 260,000 distinct CDR3 sequences, approximately 80% of them singletons, with less than 50% in the top ten. The TCR originated in a human donor with aplastic anemia. The chain is built from TRBV7-8 and TRBJ2-7; D may match TRBD1 or TRBD2 (5 bases each). The material sequenced was sorted CD4+, CD8+, or CD8+CD57+ T cells (not recorded which) from PBMCs. The CDR3 DNA follows: TGTGCCAGCAGCCGAGAGAGGGGCCCCGAGCAGTACTTC. Amino acid sequence: CASSRERGPEQYF.